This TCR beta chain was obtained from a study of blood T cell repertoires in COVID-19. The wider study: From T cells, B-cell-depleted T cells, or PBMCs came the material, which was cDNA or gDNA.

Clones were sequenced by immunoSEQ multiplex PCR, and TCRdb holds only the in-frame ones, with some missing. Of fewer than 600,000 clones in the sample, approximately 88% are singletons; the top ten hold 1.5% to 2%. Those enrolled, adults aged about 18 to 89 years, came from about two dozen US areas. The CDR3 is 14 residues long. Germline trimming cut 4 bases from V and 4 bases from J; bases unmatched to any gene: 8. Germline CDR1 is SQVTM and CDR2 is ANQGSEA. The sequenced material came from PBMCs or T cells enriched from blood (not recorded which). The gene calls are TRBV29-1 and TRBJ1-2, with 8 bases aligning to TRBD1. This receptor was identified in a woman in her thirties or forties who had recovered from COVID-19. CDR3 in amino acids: CSVVDRGDLYGYTF. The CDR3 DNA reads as TGCAGCGTTGTCGACAGGGGAGACCTCTATGGCTACACCTTC.